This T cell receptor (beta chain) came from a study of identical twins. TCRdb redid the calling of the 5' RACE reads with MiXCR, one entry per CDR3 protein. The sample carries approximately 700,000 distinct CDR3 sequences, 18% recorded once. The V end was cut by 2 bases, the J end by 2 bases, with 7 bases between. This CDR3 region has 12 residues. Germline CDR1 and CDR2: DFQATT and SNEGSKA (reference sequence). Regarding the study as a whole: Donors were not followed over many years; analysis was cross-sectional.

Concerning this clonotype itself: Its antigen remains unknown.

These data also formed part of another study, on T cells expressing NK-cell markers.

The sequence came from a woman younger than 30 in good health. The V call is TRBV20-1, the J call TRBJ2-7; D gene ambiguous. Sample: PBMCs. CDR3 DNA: TGCAGTGCTAGAATTCAGACCTACGAGCAGTACTTC. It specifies CSARIQTYEQYF.